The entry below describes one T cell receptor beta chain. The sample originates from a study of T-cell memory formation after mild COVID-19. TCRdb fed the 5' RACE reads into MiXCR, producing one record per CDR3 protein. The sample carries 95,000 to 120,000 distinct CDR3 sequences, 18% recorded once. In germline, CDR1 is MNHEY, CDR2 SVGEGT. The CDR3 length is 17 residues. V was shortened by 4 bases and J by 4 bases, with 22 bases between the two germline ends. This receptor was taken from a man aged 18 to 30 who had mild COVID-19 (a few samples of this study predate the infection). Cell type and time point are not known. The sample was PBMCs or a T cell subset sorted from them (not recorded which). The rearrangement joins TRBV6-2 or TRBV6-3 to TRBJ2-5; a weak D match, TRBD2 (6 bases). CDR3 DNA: TGTGCCAGCAGTTCAGGCAGCGAGGCTAGCGCGACAGAGACCCAGTACTTC. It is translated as CASSSGSEASATETQYF.